The 20 T cell receptor beta chains in this list originate from one sample, sequenced in a study of radiation and T cells in renal cell carcinoma. Only in-frame clones appear in the TCRdb table, and some are missing; sequencing was by immunoSEQ multiplex PCR. The sample has approximately 43,000 clones; roughly 82% are singletons. Time point: blood 4 weeks post-SBRT, at nephrectomy. Described treatment: 15 Gy SBRT to primary tumor, nephrectomy 4 weeks later. Material: blood, obtained from a patient whose treatment included radiotherapy and nephrectomy. Receptor source: a woman in her 70s with renal cell carcinoma.

The V gene is TRBV2, the J gene TRBJ2-5; D is possibly TRBD1 or TRBD2 (7 bases each). This CDR3 region has 15 residues. The germline V and J ends were trimmed by 1 base and 5 bases, with 14 bases remaining between them. Germline CDR1 is SNHLY and CDR2 is FYNNEI. CDR3 amino acids: CASSEVWQGGETQYF. In DNA, the CDR3 is TGTGCCAGCAGTGAAGTGTGGCAGGGGGGGGAGACCCAGTACTTC.

The chain links TRBV19 to TRBJ1-5; 11 bases are shared with TRBD1. Trimming cost V 5 bases and J 0 bases; bases outside gene matches: 6. Germline V lookup: CDR1 LNHDA, CDR2 SQIVND (reference sequence). This CDR3 region has 17 residues. This CDR3 is CASSPGTGGYSNQPQHF. The CDR3 nucleotides read TGTGCCAGTAGTCCGGGGACAGGGGGATATAGCAATCAGCCCCAGCATTTT. The variable domain in full, completed from reference TRBV19 and TRBJ1-5, reads DGGITQSPKYLFRKEGQNVTLSCEQNLNHDAMYWYRQDPGQGLRLIYYSQIVNDFQKGDIAEGYSVSREKKESFPLTVTSAQKNPTAFYLCASSPGTGGYSNQPQHFGDGTRLSIL.

V is TRBV7-2 and J is TRBJ2-3; tentatively, D is TRBD1 or TRBD2 (5 bases each). CDR3 length equals 14 residues. CDR1 and CDR2 from the germline V gene are SGHTA and FQGNSA. V lost 5 bases and J lost 4, with 13 bases in between. CDR3 sequence reads: CASSLDVGPDTQYF. The CDR3 bases are TGTGCCAGCAGCCTAGACGTGGGACCAGATACGCAGTATTTT.

The chain links TRBV2 to TRBJ2-3; possible D gene TRBD1, 6 bases. CDR1 is SNHLY and CDR2 is FYNNEI in the germline V gene. Trimming took 7 bases from V and 0 from J, leaving 11 bases between them. This CDR3 has 14 amino acids. CDR3 protein: CASNQGHSTDTQYF. CDR3 nucleotides: TGTGCCAGCAATCAGGGACACAGCACAGATACGCAGTATTTT.

This chain joins TRBV11-3 and TRBJ2-2, with TRBD2 as a possible D gene (5 bases). The V and J ends lost 0 bases and 3 bases respectively, with 17 bases between them. This CDR3 has 18 amino acids. Germline V gene data show CDR1 as SGHNT and CDR2 as YENEEA. For the CDR3, the DNA is TGTGCCAGCAGCTTAGACCGGGGAATGATGCTGGACACCGGGGAGCTGTTTTTT. This encodes CASSLDRGMMLDTGELFF.

In its sample, this clone was seen a few times. The rearrangement joins TRBV27 to TRBJ2-7; 12 bases are a match to TRBD1. The CDR3 is made up of 15 amino acids. V was pared by 6 bases and J by 7 bases, with 10 bases of the junction left unmatched. Per the germline V gene, CDR1 is MNHEY and CDR2 is SMNVEV (reference sequence). The CDR3 coding sequence is TGTGCCAGCAGACTGGGGACAGGGGGCTTCAATGAGCAGTACTTC. Translating gives CASRLGTGGFNEQYF.

This chain joins TRBV7-9 and TRBJ2-1, with D possibly being TRBD1 or TRBD2 (5 bases each). CDR1 and CDR2 from the germline V gene are SEHNR and FQNEAQ (reference sequence). V lost 3 bases and J lost 8, with 14 bases in between. The CDR3 sequence is 14 residues long. The CDR3 DNA is TGTGCCAGCAGCTTCGGGGCAGGGACCGATGAGCAGTTCTTC. Translating gives CASSFGAGTDEQFF.

The V gene is TRBV4-2, the J gene TRBJ1-2; no reliable D call. CDR3 length: 12 amino acids. V shed 1 base and J shed 7 bases, with 7 bases lying between them. Germline assignment: CDR1 LGHNA and CDR2 YNFKEQ. The CDR3 reads CASSQGIGGYTF. DNA of the CDR3: TGTGCCAGCAGCCAAGGGATCGGTGGCTACACCTTC.

The V gene is TRBV9, the J gene TRBJ2-7, with 10 bases identical to TRBD1. The CDR3 runs 14 residues. CDR1 and CDR2 (germline): SGDLS, YYNGEE. Trimming at V came to 4 bases and at J to 5 bases, leaving 6 bases not matched to a gene. Here the CDR3 DNA reads TGTGCCAGCAGCCCCCGGGACAGGGGCCACGAGCAGTACTTC. This codes for CASSPRDRGHEQYF.

The chain carries TRBV10-3 and TRBJ1-5; D unclear. CDR3 size: 13 residues. V dropped 6 bases and J dropped 3 bases, with 9 bases sitting between them. The germline CDR1 and CDR2 sequences are ENHRY and SYGVKD. The CDR3 DNA reads TGTGCCATCAGGGAGGGTAACAATCAGCCCCAGCATTTT. As protein: CAIREGNNQPQHF.

The J gene is TRBJ2-1, the V gene TRBV5-5, with 7 bases identical to TRBD2. CDR3 length: 15 amino acids. Germline CDR1 and CDR2: SGHKS and YYEKEE (reference sequence). Trimming took 3 bases from V and 6 from J; bases not matched to a gene: 9. The CDR3, as DNA: TGTGCCAGCAGCTACCGGGGGGACGGGGGCAATGAGCAGTTCTTC. Translation gives CASSYRGDGGNEQFF.

The chain has TRBV25-1 and TRBJ1-2; weak D call: TRBD1 (6 bases). The germline V gene has CDR1 MGHDK and CDR2 SYGVNS. The V end lost 7 bases, the J end lost 5 bases, and 14 bases lay between the germline ends. The CDR3 is 13 amino acids. CDR3 loop: CASMGASAYGYTF. CDR3 nucleotides: TGTGCCAGCATGGGGGCTTCAGCGTATGGCTACACCTTC.

The chain recombines TRBV7-2 with TRBJ2-3; 8 nucleotides agree with TRBD1. The CDR3 is 14 residues long. Germline trimming cut 5 bases from V and 5 bases from J; bases unmatched to any gene: 6. CDR1 SGHTA and CDR2 FQGNSA come from the germline V gene. CDR3 loop: CASSSTGGIDTQYF. The CDR3 DNA reads TGTGCCAGCAGCAGTACAGGGGGGATAGATACGCAGTATTTT.

This chain connects TRBV7-9 to TRBJ1-1; possibly TRBD1 for D (6 bases). This CDR3 region has 15 residues. The V and J ends lost 1 base and 0 bases respectively, with 9 bases between them. The germline V gene has CDR1 SEHNR and CDR2 FQNEAQ (reference sequence). In DNA, the CDR3 is TGTGCCAGCAGCTTAGGGACAGCAATGAACACTGAAGCTTTCTTT. It yields the protein CASSLGTAMNTEAFF.

V is TRBV4-1 and J is TRBJ1-2, with D perhaps TRBD1 (6 bases). V lost 0 bases, J lost 2 bases, and 16 bases lay in between. The CDR3 runs 17 residues. Germline V CDR1 and CDR2: MGHRA, YSYEKL. CDR3 sequence: CASSQDRVTGVNYGYTF. CDR3 nucleotides: TGCGCCAGCAGCCAAGATCGGGTGACAGGCGTGAACTATGGCTACACCTTC.

The chain links TRBV7-2 to TRBJ2-7; D might be TRBD1 (6 bases). Germline CDR1 SGHTA, CDR2 FQGNSA. There are 15 residues in the CDR3. The V and J ends lost 5 bases and 4 bases respectively, with 18 bases between them. CDR3 DNA sequence: TGTGCCAGCAGCCTAACGACAGGAGGAATGTACGAGCAGTACTTC. Protein product: CASSLTTGGMYEQYF.

V is TRBV18 and J is TRBJ1-2; D unclear. V was shortened by 0 bases and J by 4 bases, with 9 bases between the two germline ends. Per the germline V gene, CDR1 is KGHSH and CDR2 is LQKENI. This CDR3 comprises 14 residues. The CDR3 here is CASSPPGSSYGYTF. CDR3 sequence (DNA): TGTGCCAGCTCACCACCGGGCAGTTCCTATGGCTACACCTTC.

The chain employs TRBV6-4 and TRBJ1-2; TRBD1 agrees at 8 bases. Germline CDR1 MRHNA, CDR2 SNTAGT. With V trimmed by 4 bases and J by 9 bases, 22 bases remained unmatched. The CDR3 runs to 18 residues. In DNA, the CDR3 is TGTGCCAGCAGTGCCCGACTCAGGGGGCAAACCCCACTTGTCAGCTACACCTTC. It yields the protein CASSARLRGQTPLVSYTF.

The chain joins TRBV19 to TRBJ2-7; unclear D gene. Germline values: CDR1 LNHDA, CDR2 SQIVND (reference sequence). V lost 3 bases and J lost 6, with 12 bases in between. CDR3 length: 13 residues. CDR3 sequence: CASSISGLGEQYF. The CDR3 coding sequence is TGTGCCAGTAGTATTTCGGGCTTGGGCGAGCAGTACTTC.

The chain employs TRBV19 and TRBJ2-7; a possible D gene is TRBD1 (7 bases). Germline values: CDR1 LNHDA, CDR2 SQIVND (reference sequence). Deletions cut 2 bases from V and 3 bases from J, with 14 bases between. This CDR3 contains 15 residues. The CDR3 DNA sequence: TGTGCCAGTAGTATAAGCCAGGGGGGTCACTACGAGCAGTACTTC. Protein: CASSISQGGHYEQYF.